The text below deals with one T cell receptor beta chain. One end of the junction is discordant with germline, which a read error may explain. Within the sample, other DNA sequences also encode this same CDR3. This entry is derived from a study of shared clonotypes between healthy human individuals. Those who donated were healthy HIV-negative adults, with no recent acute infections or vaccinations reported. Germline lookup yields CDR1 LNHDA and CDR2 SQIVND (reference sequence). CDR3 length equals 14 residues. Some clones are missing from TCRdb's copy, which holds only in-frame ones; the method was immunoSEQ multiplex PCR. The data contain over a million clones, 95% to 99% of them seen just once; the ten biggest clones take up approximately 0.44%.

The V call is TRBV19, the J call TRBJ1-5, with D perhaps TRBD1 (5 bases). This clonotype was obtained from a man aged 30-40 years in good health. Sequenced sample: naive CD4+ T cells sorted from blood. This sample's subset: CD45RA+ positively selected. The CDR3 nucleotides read TGTGCCAGTAGTTTAGACAGAAGCAATCAGCCCCAGCATTTT. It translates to CASSLDRSNQPQHF.